The source of this T cell receptor beta chain is a study of T cell repertoires in cytomegalovirus infection. General study results and limits: Totalled public TCR beta family frequency picked out people who carried CMV plus the relevant HLA.

TCRdb reprocessed the reads with MiXCR, giving one entry per CDR3 protein. This table holds nearly 550,000 distinct CDR3 sequences, 16% found once. At least ten counts were recorded for this clonotype. Its antigen remains unknown. One end of the junction varies from germline; a read error may be responsible. The CDR3 contains 14 residues. CDR1 and CDR2 from the germline V gene are KGHDR and SFDVKD. This TCR was sampled from a human donor in good health (CMV status not recorded). Some clones in this sample may be carry-over from other donors' samples. Sequenced: CD8+ T cells from PBMCs. V and J are TRBV24-1 and TRBJ1-2; D unresolved. In DNA form, the CDR3 reads TGTGCCACCGGCCAAGGAGGGCTTAACGATGGCTACACCTTC. It is translated as CATGQGGLNDGYTF.